Below, 3 T cell receptor beta chains from the same sample are listed, as sequenced in a study of OX40 agonist ivuxolimab in advanced cancers. The library was prepared using the immunoSEQ multiplex PCR assay. Here the immuneACCESS table is served through TCRdb, limited to in-frame sequences with V and J called. Missing clones are a known gap in these copies; in checked studies unresolved V genes cover under half, and the rest lacks a known reason. In this sample the table shows some 74,000 clones, 91% of which occur a single time. Around 7% of the sample comes from the top ten. Sequences were derived from CD4+ or CD8+ T cells sorted from blood, sampled in a trial of the OX40 agonist ivuxolimab. All receptors come from an adult with an advanced solid tumor such as melanoma, head and neck, liver or kidney cancer.

The chain employs TRBV28 and TRBJ1-2; a possible D gene is TRBD1 (6 bases). Trimming stripped 5 bases from V and 0 bases from J, with 16 bases between. The CDR3 has 16 amino acids. CDR1 is MDHEN, CDR2 SYDVKM, per germline. Here the CDR3 DNA reads TGTGCCAGCAGTCCGACAGGAATGTTAGCTAACTATGGCTACACCTTC. Residues: CASSPTGMLANYGYTF.

This clone came up once. V gene TRBV9 combines with J gene TRBJ1-2; no firm D call. This CDR3 spans 14 amino acids. Between the trimmed V and J ends, which lost 0 bases and 4 bases, there was a span of 10 bases. Germline V gives CDR1 SGDLS, CDR2 YYNGEE. The CDR3 DNA is TGTGCCAGCAGCGTAGGGAACGGCCCCTATGGCTACACCTTC. The encoded protein is CASSVGNGPYGYTF.

The chain links TRBV7-8 to TRBJ1-3; no definite D call. Trimming shortened V by 5 bases and J by 4 bases, and 18 bases separated the two germline ends. Germline lookup yields CDR1 SGHVS and CDR2 FQNEAQ. The CDR3 length is 16 residues. The chain's CDR3 is CASSPPFSIQGNTIYF. The DNA for the CDR3 is TGTGCCAGCAGCCCCCCTTTTAGTATTCAGGGAAACACCATATATTTT.